The source of this TCR beta chain is a study of blood T cells in healthy people across ages. For the second PCR, which ran for 7 to 11 cycles, a sample-barcoded 5' primer and a J-beta primer mix were used. Individual samples furnished no less than 2.5 million CDR3-containing paired-end reads apiece. TCRdb itself ran the 5' RACE reads through MiXCR, one entry per CDR3 protein. The repertoire holds 550,000 to 700,000 distinct CDR3 sequences, with 25% to 30% as singletons. Every donor contributed roughly 10 milliliters of peripheral blood by blood draw. Germline-derived CDR1 and CDR2 are DFQATT and SNEGSKA (reference sequence). The ends were cut back, 3 bases at V and 6 bases at J, with 8 bases in the middle. The CDR3 sequence is 11 residues long.

This TCR was sampled from an older woman in good health. The chain couples TRBV20-1 to TRBJ1-1; D possibly corresponds to TRBD1 (6 bases). The specimen was blood. CDR3 sequence reads: CSASEGAEAFF. CDR3 nucleotides: TGCAGTGCTAGTGAGGGGGCTGAAGCTTTCTTT.